This T cell receptor (beta chain) stems from a study of blood T cell repertoires in COVID-19. Study details: Italy, Spain and the United States were the sources of the convalescent and acute COVID-19 samples. Sources were T cells, B-cell-depleted T cells, or PBMCs; the material itself was cDNA or gDNA.

As processed by the authors: Estimation of nucleated cell counts was performed using reference gene primer amplification. Measured with immunoSEQ multiplex PCR; TCRdb has only the in-frame clones, and not every one. For V, J and clone size, that table is used; D and trimming come from the DNA. The table has over 85,000 clones, 91% seen once. CDR3 length: 14 amino acids. The germline V gene has CDR1 SGHNT and CDR2 YYREEE (reference sequence). V shed 3 bases and J shed 4 bases, with 13 bases lying between them. The specimen was peripheral blood. This clonotype was obtained from a human donor with active COVID-19. The donor label of this sample is uncertain. The rearrangement uses TRBV5-4 and TRBJ1-2; possibly TRBD1 for D (5 bases). CDR3 DNA sequence: TGTGCCAGCAGCTCTCCCGACAGTCTCTATGGCTACACCTTC. Protein product: CASSSPDSLYGYTF.